These 10 T cell receptor beta chains were all obtained from the same sample, sequenced in a study of cytomegalovirus exposure and HLA in healthy donors. The PCR made use of 60 Vbeta and 13 Jbeta primers. Clones were read by immunoSEQ multiplex PCR, and TCRdb kept only the in-frame ones, dropping some. Of around 130,000 clones listed, roughly 78% were seen once; the top ten hold roughly 2.4%. The sample comprised PBMCs. The receptor source for this set is a man aged 30 to 45 in good health and CMV-seronegative.

V and J are TRBV4-3 and TRBJ2-1; 7 bases align to TRBD1. Germline CDR1 is LGHNA and CDR2 is YSLEER. This CDR3 spans 15 amino acids. The J segment lost 8 bases and the V segment lost 0 bases, leaving 7 bases of the junction unmatched. This CDR3 reads CASSQEGRGFDEQFF. The CDR3 DNA follows: TGCGCCAGCAGCCAAGAAGGCAGGGGGTTCGATGAGCAGTTCTTC.

This chain links TRBV29-1 with TRBJ2-5; weak D call: TRBD1 (6 bases). The J call could be wrong; TRBJ2-7 is a better fit for the DNA end. The CDR3 runs 14 residues. Looked up from germline, CDR1 is SQVTM and CDR2 is ANQGSEA. The CDR3 DNA follows: TGCAGCCCTCTGACGGGGCAGGGGTCCTACGAGCAGTACTTC. Amino acids: CSPLTGQGSYEQYF.

This chain connects TRBV25-1 to TRBJ2-5; TRBD2 is a possible D gene (5 bases). The V gene's germline CDR1 is MGHDK and CDR2 SYGVNS. The V and J ends lost 5 bases and 3 bases respectively, with 13 bases between them. The CDR3 has 14 amino acids. CDR3 bases: TGTGCCAGCAGTCCTTCACGGGGAGAAGAGACCCAGTACTTC. Its protein product is CASSPSRGEETQYF.

This chain links TRBV5-1 with TRBJ2-3, with 8 nucleotides matching TRBD2. The CDR3 runs 14 residues. CDR1 is SGHRS and CDR2 is YFSETQ in the germline V gene. With 5 bases clipped from V and 2 bases from J, the junction kept 4 bases outside the gene matches. CDR3 region: CASSFSGNTDTQYF. The CDR3 DNA reads as TGCGCCAGCAGTTTTAGCGGGAACACAGATACGCAGTATTTT.

The genes are TRBV11-2 and TRBJ2-1; 13 bases line up with TRBD2. The CDR3 is made up of 18 amino acids. V shed 5 bases, J shed 1 base, and the junction held 8 bases outside the gene matches. Per the germline V gene, CDR1 is SGHAT and CDR2 is FQNNGV. CDR3 nucleotide sequence: TGTGCCAGCAGCATGGGGACTAGCGGGATCCTTTCCTACAATGAGCAGTTCTTC. Amino acids: CASSMGTSGILSYNEQFF.

This rearrangement joins TRBV5-4 to TRBJ1-6; D not resolved. The ends were cut back, 0 bases at V and 7 bases at J, with 5 bases in the middle. The CDR3 is 13 amino acids. CDR1 and CDR2 (germline): SGHNT, YYREEE (reference sequence). The CDR3, as DNA: TGTGCCAGCAGCTTGGACACGAATTCACCCCTCCACTTT. Translating gives CASSLDTNSPLHF.

The chain has TRBV7-9 and TRBJ2-7; 11 bases are shared with TRBD2. The CDR3 runs 17 residues. The junction had 13 bases not matched to a gene; V was cut back by 5 bases and J by 4 bases. Germline lookup yields CDR1 SEHNR and CDR2 FQNEAQ (reference sequence). CDR3 DNA: TGTGCCAGCAGCCCGCTAGCGGGAGGCCGGATCTGGTACGAGCAGTACTTC. Translation: CASSPLAGGRIWYEQYF.

V gene TRBV6-1 combines with J gene TRBJ2-1; the match to TRBD2 covers 8 bases. V lost 3 bases and J lost 2; bases outside the gene matches: 3. Germline CDR1 is MNHNS and CDR2 is SASEGT. This CDR3 is built from 15 residues. The CDR3 spells CASSESGRTYNEQFF. DNA of the CDR3: TGTGCCAGCAGTGAGAGCGGGAGAACCTACAATGAGCAGTTCTTC.

The chain carries TRBV7-2 and TRBJ2-1, with 9 bases that match TRBD1. The CDR3 runs 16 residues. In germline, CDR1 is SGHTA, CDR2 FQGNSA. J was trimmed by 4 bases and V by 4 bases; bases with no gene match: 8. The CDR3 protein is CASSSWGTGSYNEQFF. CDR3 bases: TGTGCCAGCAGCTCATGGGGGACAGGGTCTTACAATGAGCAGTTCTTC.

This clone showed up just a few times. The V call is TRBV10-3, the J call TRBJ2-3; the D gene is possibly TRBD1 (6 bases). Germline lookup yields CDR1 ENHRY and CDR2 SYGVKD. With 6 bases removed from V and 2 bases from J, the gap between germline ends came to 12 bases. This CDR3 comprises 14 residues. This CDR3 reads CAISTDRITDTQYF. Written as DNA, the CDR3 is TGTGCCATCAGCACAGACAGGATCACAGATACGCAGTATTTT.